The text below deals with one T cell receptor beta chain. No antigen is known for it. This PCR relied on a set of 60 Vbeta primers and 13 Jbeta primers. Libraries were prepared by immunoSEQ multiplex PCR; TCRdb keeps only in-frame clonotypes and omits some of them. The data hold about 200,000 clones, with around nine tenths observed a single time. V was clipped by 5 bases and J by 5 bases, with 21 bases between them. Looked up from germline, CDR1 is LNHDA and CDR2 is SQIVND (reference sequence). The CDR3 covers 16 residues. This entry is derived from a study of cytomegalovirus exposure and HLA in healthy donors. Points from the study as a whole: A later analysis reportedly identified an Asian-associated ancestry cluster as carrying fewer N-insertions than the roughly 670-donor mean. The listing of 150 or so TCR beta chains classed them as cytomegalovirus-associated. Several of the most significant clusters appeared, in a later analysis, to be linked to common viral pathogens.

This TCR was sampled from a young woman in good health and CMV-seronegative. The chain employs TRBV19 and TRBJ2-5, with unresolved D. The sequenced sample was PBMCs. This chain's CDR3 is CASSPRVYNGGETQYF. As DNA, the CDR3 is TGTGCCAGTAGTCCCCGGGTCTATAACGGTGGTGAGACCCAGTACTTC.